A selection of T cell receptor beta chains follows, all from one sample in a study of CD8 T cells in ankylosing spondylitis. TCRdb fed the 5' RACE reads into MiXCR, producing one record per CDR3 protein. In the table there are around 230,000 distinct CDR3 sequences, 8.6% of which are singletons. The sequencing sample was made of blood, either unsorted or a sorted T cell fraction (not recorded which). Receptors originate from a male donor with ankylosing spondylitis or in good health (not recorded which). CDR3s include the opening cysteine and the closing phenylalanine or tryptophan. Fields, in order: D gene, clone size, J gene, V gene, CDR3 DNA, CDR3 protein. The D gene is left open where the match is weak. Where a row states a size, it is once, few, many or the class of an expanded clone; other rows omit it.

NA	NA	TRBJ2-7	TRBV6-2/TRBV6-3	TGTGCCAGCAGTTACTCTCTCGAGGGAGGCTACGAGCAGTACTTC	CASSYSLEGGYEQYF
NA	many	TRBJ2-2	TRBV6-5	TGTGCCAGCAGTTACTCGAAGAGGGGAACCGGGGAGCTGTTTTTT	CASSYSKRGTGELFF
TRBD2	NA	TRBJ2-5	TRBV7-7	TGTGCTAGCAGCTTAGTTGGACTAGCGGGGAGCTCCCAAGAGACCCAGTACTTC	CASSLVGLAGSSQETQYF
NA	many	TRBJ2-5	TRBV12-3/TRBV12-4	TGTGCCAGCAGTTTAGTTCCTGATGGAGAGACCCAGTACTTC	CASSLVPDGETQYF
TRBD2	NA	TRBJ2-1	TRBV10-3	TGTGCCATCAGCGAGGTTGGGACTAGCGGGCGGGGCGGGTACAATGAGCAGTTCTTC	CAISEVGTSGRGGYNEQFF
TRBD2	many	TRBJ2-5	TRBV20-1	TGCAGTGCAAGGGGGACTAGCTTCTTCCAGGGAGAGACCCAGTACTTC	CSARGTSFFQGETQYF
NA	many	TRBJ2-1	TRBV20-1	TGCAGTGCTAGGGGGACCCAGCGGTACAGCTCCTACAATGAGCAGTTCTTC	CSARGTQRYSSYNEQFF
NA	NA	TRBJ2-1	TRBV24-1	TGTGCCACCAGTGACAGACTCAATGAGCAGTTCTTC	CATSDRLNEQFF
NA	few	TRBJ2-7	TRBV20-1	TGCAGTGCCCCCGCTCCAGCAACCAAAGTTTACGAGCAGTACTTC	CSAPAPATKVYEQYF
NA	many	TRBJ1-1	TRBV29-1	TGCAGCGTTGACCCCGAGGGACGACAGAACACTGAAGCTTTCTTT	CSVDPEGRQNTEAFF
NA	many	TRBJ1-1	TRBV19	TGTGCCAGTAGTATCCCCCGGACAGAAGGAGGCACTGAAGCTTTCTTT	CASSIPRTEGGTEAFF
NA	many	TRBJ2-7	TRBV4-1	TGCGCCAGCAGCCAAGTGCCAGCCGTCAGCTCCTACGAGCAGTACTTC	CASSQVPAVSSYEQYF
NA	many	TRBJ2-5	TRBV7-2	TGTGCCAGCAGCTTAGTAGGGGGGGGTGAGACCCAGTACTTC	CASSLVGGGETQYF
NA	NA	TRBJ2-3	TRBV30	TGTGCCTGGAGTATGGTCCCAGATACGCAGTATTTT	CAWSMVPDTQYF
NA	many	TRBJ2-1	TRBV12-5	TGTGCTAGTGGCCTGGCGGAATTCAATGAGCAGTTCTTC	CASGLAEFNEQFF
NA	NA	TRBJ2-3	TRBV5-5	TGTGCCAGCAGCGTATCTCAAGGAGGGAGTACGCAGTATTTT	CASSVSQGGSTQYF
NA	many	TRBJ1-1	TRBV5-1	TGCGCCAGCACCCTTTATGGAGGGGTGAACACTGAAGCTTTCTTT	CASTLYGGVNTEAFF
TRBD1	many	TRBJ1-1	TRBV12-3/TRBV12-4	TGTGCCAGCAGGGACAGGGGAGGAATTACTGAAGCTTTCTTT	CASRDRGGITEAFF
NA	NA	TRBJ1-1	TRBV30	TGTGCCTGGAGTGTACTGCGGGACACTGAAGCTTTCTTT	CAWSVLRDTEAFF
TRBD2	NA	TRBJ2-7	TRBV20-1	TGCAGTGCTTTCGGGACTAGCGGGATTTCCTACGAGCAGTACTTC	CSAFGTSGISYEQYF
NA	many	TRBJ2-1	TRBV7-3	TGTGCCAGCGGCGGCAGCTCCGACTACAATGAGCAGTTCTTC	CASGGSSDYNEQFF
NA	many	TRBJ2-2	TRBV20-1	TGCAGTGCTAGCGAGTATATCACCGGGGAGCTGTTTTTT	CSASEYITGELFF
TRBD2	NA	TRBJ2-7	TRBV20-1	TGCAGTGCTAGGACTAGCGGGCCACAGGGAGAGCAGTACTTC	CSARTSGPQGEQYF
TRBD2	many	TRBJ2-2	TRBV11-1	TGTGCCAGCAGCCCCATCCATAGGACTAGCGGGAACACCGGGGAGCTGTTTTTT	CASSPIHRTSGNTGELFF
NA	many	TRBJ2-5	TRBV5-1	TGCGCCAGCAGCTCACAGGGACGAGAGACCCAGTACTTC	CASSSQGRETQYF
NA	NA	TRBJ2-2	TRBV19	TGTGCCAGTAGTTTACTAGGGGCGAACACCGGGGAGCTGTTTTTT	CASSLLGANTGELFF
NA	many	TRBJ2-1	TRBV5-5	TGTGCCAGCAGCTTTATGACTCTCAATGAGCAGTTCTTC	CASSFMTLNEQFF
NA	many	TRBJ2-7	TRBV30	TGTGCCTGGAGGGGGGTTTTGAGCTCCTACGAGCAGTACTTC	CAWRGVLSSYEQYF
NA	few	TRBJ2-7	TRBV9	TGTGCCAGCAGCCAATCCGGGTCCTTCTACGAGCAGTACTTC	CASSQSGSFYEQYF
NA	many	TRBJ1-1	TRBV5-1	TGCGCCAGCAGCCCCGGGGACGGGTACACTGAAGCTTTCTTT	CASSPGDGYTEAFF
NA	many	TRBJ1-1	TRBV27	TGTGCCAGCAGTTCGGACCTATCGAGCACTGAAGCTTTCTTT	CASSSDLSSTEAFF
TRBD1	few	TRBJ2-1	TRBV4-1	TGCGCCAGCAGCCAGGACAGGGGATTCCCCTACAATGAGCAGTTCTTC	CASSQDRGFPYNEQFF
NA	many	TRBJ1-4	TRBV6-5	TGTGCCAGCAGTTACTCAAACTCAAATGAAAAACTGTTTTTT	CASSYSNSNEKLFF
NA	NA	TRBJ1-5	TRBV7-2	TGTGCCAGCAGCTTAACAGTCTGGGATCAGCCCCAGCATTTT	CASSLTVWDQPQHF
NA	NA	TRBJ2-2	TRBV7-3	TGTGCCAGCAGCTTAATGGGAAGAAACTCCGGGGAGCTGTTTTTT	CASSLMGRNSGELFF
NA	many	TRBJ1-1	TRBV5-1	TGCGCCAGCAGCTTAACAGGGATAGACACTGAAGCTTTCTTT	CASSLTGIDTEAFF
NA	few	TRBJ1-5	TRBV20-1	TGCAGTGCGAGACCGACCCTTAGCAATCAGCCCCAGCATTTT	CSARPTLSNQPQHF
NA	many	TRBJ1-2	TRBV9	TGTGCCAGCAGCGTAGATCAGGGTTTGGGGGGCTACACCTTC	CASSVDQGLGGYTF
NA	NA	TRBJ2-7	TRBV20-1	TGCAGTGCTAGAGAAGGGACACGCTACGAGCAGTACTTC	CSAREGTRYEQYF
NA	NA	TRBJ2-3	TRBV3-1	TGTGCCAGCAGCCTTCACTCGGGGAGAGACGATACGCAGTATTTT	CASSLHSGRDDTQYF
NA	many	TRBJ1-1	TRBV7-9	TGTGCCAGCAGCTTCGGCGGTCTGAACACTGAAGCTTTCTTT	CASSFGGLNTEAFF
NA	many	TRBJ1-5	TRBV4-1	TGCGCCAGCAGCCAAGAATGGGAAGGGATCGGCAATCAGCCCCAGCATTTT	CASSQEWEGIGNQPQHF
NA	many	TRBJ2-1	TRBV23-1	TGCGCCAGCAGTCAACGGCCGATTCCTTACAATGAGCAGTTCTTC	CASSQRPIPYNEQFF
TRBD2	many	TRBJ2-5	TRBV5-1	TGCGCCAGCAGCTTGGGCGGGAGCTGGGAGACCCAGTACTTC	CASSLGGSWETQYF
NA	many	TRBJ1-1	TRBV27	TGTGCCAGCAGTTTCTTGTCCAGGGGATCGTGGACTGAAGCTTTCTTT	CASSFLSRGSWTEAFF
NA	many	TRBJ2-5	TRBV6-1	TGTGCCAGCAGACTTCGGGACGGCCTCCAAGAGACCCAGTACTTC	CASRLRDGLQETQYF
NA	many	TRBJ1-1	TRBV20-1	TGCAGTGCTAGAGGGCAGGGGCTCATGAACACTGAAGCTTTCTTT	CSARGQGLMNTEAFF
NA	NA	TRBJ2-7	TRBV15	TGTGCCACCAGCAGAGATGGGACCGTATTTGGTAGCTCCTACGAGCAGTACTTC	CATSRDGTVFGSSYEQYF
NA	many	TRBJ2-2	TRBV7-8	TGTGCCAGCAGCCGTGCGCGTACCGGGGAGCTGTTTTTT	CASSRARTGELFF
TRBD2	few	TRBJ2-5	TRBV5-1	TGCGCCAGCAGCTTGGAGACTAGCCACAGTATAGGGGAGACCCAGTACTTC	CASSLETSHSIGETQYF
TRBD2	many	TRBJ2-7	TRBV7-9	TGTGCCAGCAGCTCGATAGCGGGAGGCCTCTACGAGCAGTACTTC	CASSSIAGGLYEQYF
NA	many	TRBJ1-1	TRBV29-1	TGCAGCGTGTTTAACCGGGACGGCGGGACTGAAGCTTTCTTT	CSVFNRDGGTEAFF
NA	NA	TRBJ2-3	TRBV5-1	TGCGCCAGCAGCTTGGGGGGAGTCAGAGATACGCAGTATTTT	CASSLGGVRDTQYF
TRBD2	many	TRBJ2-1	TRBV20-1	TGCAGTGCTAGAGCGGGACTAACCGTTACAAATGAGCAGTTCTTC	CSARAGLTVTNEQFF
NA	many	TRBJ2-2	TRBV5-1	TGCGCCAGCAGCTCGTTGACCGACGGCGGGGAGCTGTTTTTT	CASSSLTDGGELFF